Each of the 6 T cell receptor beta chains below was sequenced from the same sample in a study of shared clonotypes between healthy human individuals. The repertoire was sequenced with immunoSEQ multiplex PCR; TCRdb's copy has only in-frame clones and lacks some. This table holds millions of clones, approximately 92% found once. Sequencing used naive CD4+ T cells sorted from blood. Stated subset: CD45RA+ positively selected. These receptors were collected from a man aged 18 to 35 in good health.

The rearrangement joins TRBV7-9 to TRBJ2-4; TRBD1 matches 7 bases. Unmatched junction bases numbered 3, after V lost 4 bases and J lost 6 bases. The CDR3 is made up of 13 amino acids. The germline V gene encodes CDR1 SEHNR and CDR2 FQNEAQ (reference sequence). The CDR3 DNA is TGTGCCAGCAGCTCGGGACAGACAAACATTCAGTACTTC. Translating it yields CASSSGQTNIQYF.

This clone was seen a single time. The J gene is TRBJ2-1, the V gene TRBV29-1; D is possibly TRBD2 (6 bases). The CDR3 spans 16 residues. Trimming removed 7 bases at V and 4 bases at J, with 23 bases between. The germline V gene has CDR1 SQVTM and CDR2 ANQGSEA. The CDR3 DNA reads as TGCAGCGGGTCTTTCGCGGAGCTACGGGGGTACAATGAGCAGTTCTTC. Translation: CSGSFAELRGYNEQFF.

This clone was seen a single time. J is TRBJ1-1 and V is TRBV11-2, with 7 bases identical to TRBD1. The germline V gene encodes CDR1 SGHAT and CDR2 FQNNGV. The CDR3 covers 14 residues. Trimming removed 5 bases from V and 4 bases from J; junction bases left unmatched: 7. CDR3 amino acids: CASSQTRGLTEAFF. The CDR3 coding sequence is TGTGCCAGCAGCCAAACTAGGGGGCTCACTGAAGCTTTCTTT.

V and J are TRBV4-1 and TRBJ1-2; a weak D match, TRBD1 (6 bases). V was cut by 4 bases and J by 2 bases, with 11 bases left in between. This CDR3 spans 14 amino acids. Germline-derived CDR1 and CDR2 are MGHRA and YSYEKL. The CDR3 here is CASSPGHHNYGYTF. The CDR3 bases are TGCGCCAGCAGCCCGGGACACCACAACTATGGCTACACCTTC.

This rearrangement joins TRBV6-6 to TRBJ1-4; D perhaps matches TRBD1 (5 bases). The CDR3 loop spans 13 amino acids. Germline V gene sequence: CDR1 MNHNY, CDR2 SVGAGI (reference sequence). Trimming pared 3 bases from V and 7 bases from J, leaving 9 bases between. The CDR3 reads CASSYGAIEKLFF. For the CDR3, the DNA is TGTGCCAGCAGTTATGGGGCCATTGAAAAACTGTTTTTT.

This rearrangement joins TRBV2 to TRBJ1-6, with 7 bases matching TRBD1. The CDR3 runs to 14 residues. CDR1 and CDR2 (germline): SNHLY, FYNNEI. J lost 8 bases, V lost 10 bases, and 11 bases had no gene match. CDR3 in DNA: TGTGCCACCCGTGAAGGGACAGCGGATTCACCCCTCCACTTT. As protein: CATREGTADSPLHF.